Below, 10 T cell receptor beta chains from the same sample are listed, as sequenced in a study of pediatric ulcerative colitis. Generated by immunoSEQ multiplex PCR, the TCRdb table keeps only in-frame clones and is missing some. The sample yields fewer than 25,000 clones, about 65% seen once. One to two pinch biopsies were taken from the rectum during colonoscopy. Sequenced input: gut tissue. Receptor source: a boy aged 5-17 years with severe ulcerative colitis.

The chain couples TRBV30 to TRBJ2-6, with D maybe TRBD2 (5 bases). The CDR3 has 14 residues. V lost 4 bases and J lost 0, with 7 bases in between. Germline-derived CDR1 and CDR2 are GTSNPN and SVGIG (reference sequence). CDR3 DNA sequence: TGTGCCTGGAAACGGGACTCTGGGGCCAACGTCCTGACTTTC. Translated: CAWKRDSGANVLTF.

This clone has a single count. The CDR3 sequence: CASSLAGAYQETQYF. The DNA of the CDR3 is TGTGCCAGCAGCTTGGCCGGGGCGTACCAAGAGACCCAGTACTTC. V usage is TRBV5-6 and J usage is TRBJ2-5; D may correspond to TRBD1 or TRBD2 (5 bases each). Trimming stripped 0 bases from V and 0 bases from J, with 9 bases between. The germline V gene encodes CDR1 SGHDT and CDR2 YYEEEE. The length of the CDR3 is 15 residues.

The V gene is TRBV30, the J gene TRBJ2-7; D call uncertain. From germline, CDR1 is GTSNPN and CDR2 SVGIG (reference sequence). CDR3 length equals 13 residues. V lost 1 base and J lost 2, with 9 bases in between. As DNA, the CDR3 is TGTGCCTGGAGTGATATCGGAACCTACGAGCAGTACTTC. The encoded protein is CAWSDIGTYEQYF.

The chain employs TRBV10-3 and TRBJ2-3; D possibly matches TRBD1 or TRBD2 (5 bases each). Germline CDR1 reads ENHRY; CDR2 reads SYGVKD. The CDR3 runs to 14 residues. Trimming took 7 bases from V and 3 from J, leaving 14 bases between them. Written as DNA, the CDR3 is TGTGCCATCAAAACCCCGGGGCAGACAGATACGCAGTATTTT. Translating gives CAIKTPGQTDTQYF.

V and J are TRBV6-6 and TRBJ2-3; 8 bases match TRBD2. CDR1 is MNHNY, CDR2 SVGAGI, per germline (reference sequence). CDR3 length: 14 amino acids. J was trimmed by 0 bases and V by 6 bases; bases with no gene match: 2. This CDR3 reads CASSGGASTDTQYF. CDR3 DNA: TGTGCCAGCAGCGGGGGGGCTAGCACAGATACGCAGTATTTT.

This clone was found once. This chain links TRBV7-9 with TRBJ2-5, with 9 bases aligning to TRBD2. The CDR3 runs to 15 residues. Trimming took 1 base from V and 5 from J; bases not matched to a gene: 5. Germline V CDR1 and CDR2: SEHNR, FQNEAQ (reference sequence). Here the CDR3 reads CASSLGGGASETQYF. The CDR3 bases are TGTGCCAGCAGCTTAGGCGGGGGGGCCTCTGAGACCCAGTACTTC. Complete variable domain (other parts from reference TRBV7-9 and TRBJ2-5): DTGVSQNPRHKITKRGQNVTFRCDPISEHNRLYWYRQTLGQGPEFLTYFQNEAQLEKSRLLSDRFSAERPKGSFSTLEIQRTEQGDSAMYLCASSLGGGASETQYFGPGTRLLVL.

The count of this clone is one. The V gene is TRBV5-4, the J gene TRBJ2-3; 8 bases are shared with TRBD2. The CDR3 covers 16 residues. The germline V gene has CDR1 SGHNT and CDR2 YYREEE (reference sequence). V lost 5 bases and J lost 3; bases outside the gene matches: 11. CDR3 amino acids: CASRRTGLAVTDTQYF. The CDR3 bases are TGTGCCAGCAGGCGAACCGGACTAGCCGTGACAGATACGCAGTATTTT.

This rearrangement joins TRBV6-1 to TRBJ2-5; D is unresolved. Germline loops: CDR1 MNHNS, CDR2 SASEGT. V was trimmed by 6 bases and J by 5 bases, leaving 13 bases between them. The CDR3 has 13 amino acids. CDR3 sequence reads: CASRPGFWETQYF. CDR3 bases: TGTGCCAGCAGACCCGGGTTTTGGGAGACCCAGTACTTC.

V and J are TRBV29-1 and TRBJ1-2, with D unclear. Germline V gene data show CDR1 as SQVTM and CDR2 as ANQGSEA. The length of the CDR3 is 14 residues. V was clipped by 0 bases and J by 8 bases, with 16 bases between them. The CDR3 DNA follows: TGCAGCGTTGAAGATCAGTCAGGAGGGCACGGCTACACCTTC. Translating gives CSVEDQSGGHGYTF.

J is TRBJ1-2 and V is TRBV5-1; D is perhaps TRBD1 (5 bases). With 2 bases removed from V and 4 bases from J, the gap between germline ends came to 15 bases. CDR1 SGHRS and CDR2 YFSETQ come from the germline V gene. There are 15 residues in the CDR3. The CDR3 is CASSFSAGLAYGYTF. The CDR3 bases are TGCGCCAGCAGCTTTTCGGCAGGGTTGGCCTATGGCTACACCTTC.